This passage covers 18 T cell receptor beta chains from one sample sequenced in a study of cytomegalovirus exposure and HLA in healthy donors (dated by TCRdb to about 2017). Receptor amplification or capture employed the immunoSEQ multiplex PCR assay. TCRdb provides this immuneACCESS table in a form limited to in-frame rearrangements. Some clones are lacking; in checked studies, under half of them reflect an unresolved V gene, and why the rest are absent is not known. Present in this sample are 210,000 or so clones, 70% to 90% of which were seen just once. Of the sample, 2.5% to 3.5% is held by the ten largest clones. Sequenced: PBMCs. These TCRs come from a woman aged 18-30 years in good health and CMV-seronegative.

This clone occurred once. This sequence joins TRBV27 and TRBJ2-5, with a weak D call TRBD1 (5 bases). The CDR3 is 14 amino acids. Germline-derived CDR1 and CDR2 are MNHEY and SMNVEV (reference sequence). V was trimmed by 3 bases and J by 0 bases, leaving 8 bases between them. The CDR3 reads CASSLGLHQETQYF. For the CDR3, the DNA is TGTGCCAGCAGTTTGGGGCTGCACCAAGAGACCCAGTACTTC.

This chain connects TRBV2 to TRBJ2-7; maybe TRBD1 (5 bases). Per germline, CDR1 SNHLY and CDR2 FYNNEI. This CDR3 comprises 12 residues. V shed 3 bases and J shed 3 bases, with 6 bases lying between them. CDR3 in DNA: TGTGCCAGCAGTGATGACAGCTACGAGCAGTACTTC. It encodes CASSDDSYEQYF.

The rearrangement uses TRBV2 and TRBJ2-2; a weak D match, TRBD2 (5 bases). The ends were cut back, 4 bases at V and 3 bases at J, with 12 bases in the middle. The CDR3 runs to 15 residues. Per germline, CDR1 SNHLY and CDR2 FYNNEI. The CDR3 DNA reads TGTGCCAGCAGTGCGTCGGGGATTGACACCGGGGAGCTGTTTTTT. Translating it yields CASSASGIDTGELFF.

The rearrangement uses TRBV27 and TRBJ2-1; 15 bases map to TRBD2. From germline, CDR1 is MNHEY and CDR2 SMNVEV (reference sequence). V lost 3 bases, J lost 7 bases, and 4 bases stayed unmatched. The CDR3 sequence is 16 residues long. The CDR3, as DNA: TGTGCCAGCAGTTTGCTCGGGACTAGCGGGGGGAATGAGCAGTTCTTC. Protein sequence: CASSLLGTSGGNEQFF.

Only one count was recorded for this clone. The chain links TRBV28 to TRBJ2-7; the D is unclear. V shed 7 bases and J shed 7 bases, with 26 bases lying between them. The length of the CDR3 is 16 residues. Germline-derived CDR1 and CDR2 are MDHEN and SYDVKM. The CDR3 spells CASTKLYPGPTSEQYF. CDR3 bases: TGTGCCAGCACCAAGCTTTATCCGGGTCCCACCAGTGAGCAGTACTTC.

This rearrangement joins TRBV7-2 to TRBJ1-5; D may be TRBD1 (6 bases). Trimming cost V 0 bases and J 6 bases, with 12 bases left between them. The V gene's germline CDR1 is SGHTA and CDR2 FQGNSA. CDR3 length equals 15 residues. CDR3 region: CASSLAGGLGQPQHF. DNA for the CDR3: TGTGCCAGCAGCTTAGCAGGGGGTCTCGGTCAGCCCCAGCATTTT.

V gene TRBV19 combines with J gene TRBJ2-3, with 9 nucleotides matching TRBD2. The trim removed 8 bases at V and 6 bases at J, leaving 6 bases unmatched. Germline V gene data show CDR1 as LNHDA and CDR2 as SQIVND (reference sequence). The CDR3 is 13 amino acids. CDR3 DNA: TGTGCCAGTGGGGGACTAGCAAAGGATACGCAGTATTTT. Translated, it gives CASGGLAKDTQYF.

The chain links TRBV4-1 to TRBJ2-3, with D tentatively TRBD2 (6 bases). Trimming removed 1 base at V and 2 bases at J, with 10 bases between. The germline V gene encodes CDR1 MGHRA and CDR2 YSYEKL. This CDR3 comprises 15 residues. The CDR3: CASSQGGGNTDTQYF. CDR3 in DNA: TGCGCCAGCAGCCAAGGGGGCGGGAACACAGATACGCAGTATTTT.

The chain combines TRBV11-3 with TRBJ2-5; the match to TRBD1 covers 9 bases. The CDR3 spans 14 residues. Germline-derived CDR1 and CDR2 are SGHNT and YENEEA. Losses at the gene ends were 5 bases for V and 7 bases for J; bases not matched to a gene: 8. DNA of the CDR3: TGTGCCAGCAGCGCCCGACAGGGGGTCGGGACCCAGTACTTC. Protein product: CASSARQGVGTQYF.

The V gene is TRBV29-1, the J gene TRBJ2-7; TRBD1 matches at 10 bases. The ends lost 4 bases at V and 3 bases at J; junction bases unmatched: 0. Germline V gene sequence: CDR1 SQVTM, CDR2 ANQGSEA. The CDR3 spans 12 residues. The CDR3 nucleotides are TGCAGCGTTGGGGACAGGGGCTACGAGCAGTACTTC. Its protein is CSVGDRGYEQYF.

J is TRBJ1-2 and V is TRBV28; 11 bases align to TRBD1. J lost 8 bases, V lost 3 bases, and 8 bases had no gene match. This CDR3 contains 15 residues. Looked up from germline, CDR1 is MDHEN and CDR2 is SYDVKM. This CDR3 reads CASSFLGQGVGGYTF. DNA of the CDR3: TGTGCCAGCAGTTTTTTGGGACAGGGGGTAGGGGGCTACACCTTC.

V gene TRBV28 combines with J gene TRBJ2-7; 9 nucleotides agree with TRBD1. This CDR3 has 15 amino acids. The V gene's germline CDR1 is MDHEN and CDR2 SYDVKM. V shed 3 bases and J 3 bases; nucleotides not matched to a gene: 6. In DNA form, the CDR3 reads TGTGCCAGCAGTTTGGTACTGGGACAGGGCTACGAGCAGTACTTC. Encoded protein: CASSLVLGQGYEQYF.

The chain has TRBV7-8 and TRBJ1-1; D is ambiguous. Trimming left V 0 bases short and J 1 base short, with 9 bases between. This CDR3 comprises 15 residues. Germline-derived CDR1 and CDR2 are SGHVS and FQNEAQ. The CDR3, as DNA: TGTGCCAGCAGCTTAGCTTCCCCGGGGAACACTGAAGCTTTCTTT. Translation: CASSLASPGNTEAFF.

The CDR3 loop is CASSKTTGAPTNEKLFF. The CDR3 DNA reads as TGCGCCAGCAGCAAAACAACAGGGGCCCCAACTAATGAAAAACTGTTTTTT. V gene TRBV5-1 combines with J gene TRBJ1-4, with 7 bases identical to TRBD1. The CDR3 contains 17 residues. The germline gives CDR1 SGHRS, CDR2 YFSETQ. With V trimmed by 4 bases and J by 0 bases, 9 bases remained unmatched.

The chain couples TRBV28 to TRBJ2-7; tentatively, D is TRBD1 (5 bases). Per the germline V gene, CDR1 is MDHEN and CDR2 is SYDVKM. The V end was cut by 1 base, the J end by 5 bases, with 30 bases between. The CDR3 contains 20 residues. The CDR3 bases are TGTGCCAGCAGTTTATACGCCGGCAGGGTCAAGACAAGGAACGAGGACGAGCAGTACTTC. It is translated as CASSLYAGRVKTRNEDEQYF.

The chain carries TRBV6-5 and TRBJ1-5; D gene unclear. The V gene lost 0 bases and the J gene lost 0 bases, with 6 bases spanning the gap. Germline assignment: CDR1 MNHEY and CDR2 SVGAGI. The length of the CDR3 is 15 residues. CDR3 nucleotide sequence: TGTGCCAGCAGTTACTCGAGTCTTAGCAATCAGCCCCAGCATTTT. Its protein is CASSYSSLSNQPQHF.

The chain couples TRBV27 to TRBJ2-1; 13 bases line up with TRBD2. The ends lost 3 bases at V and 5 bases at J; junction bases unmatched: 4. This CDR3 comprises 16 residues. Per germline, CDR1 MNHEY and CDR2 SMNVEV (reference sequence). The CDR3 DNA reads TGTGCCAGCAGTTTCTGGACTAGCGGGAGTAACAATGAGCAGTTCTTC. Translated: CASSFWTSGSNNEQFF.

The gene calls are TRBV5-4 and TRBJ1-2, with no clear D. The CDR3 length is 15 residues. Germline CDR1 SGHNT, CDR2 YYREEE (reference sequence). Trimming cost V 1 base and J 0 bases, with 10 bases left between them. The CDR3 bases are TGTGCCAGCAGCTTGATTGACCTAGCTAACTATGGCTACACCTTC. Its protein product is CASSLIDLANYGYTF.